Listed below are T cell receptor beta chains from one sample, sequenced in a study of blood T cell repertoires in COVID-19. Only in-frame clones appear in the TCRdb table, and some are missing; sequencing was by immunoSEQ multiplex PCR. Seen here are about 350,000 clones, approximately 89% observed once, and the top ten hold roughly 4%. Input material: peripheral blood. These receptors came from a woman aged 55-70 years with COVID-19, enrolled during active disease. Both conserved end residues are part of each CDR3. The order of the fields is clone size, D gene, V gene, J gene, CDR3 DNA, CDR3 protein. A D gene is named only where the DNA matches it firmly. Only part of the rows carry a size: once, few, many, or a class if the clone is expanded.

NA	TRBD2	TRBV10-3	TRBJ2-1	TGTGCCATCAGAGGGACTAGCGGGGGGGAGGACTACAATGAGCAGTTCTTC	CAIRGTSGGEDYNEQFF
NA	NA	TRBV2	TRBJ1-5	TGTGCCAGCAGAATCGGAGGGCAGGGGCCCCAGCATTTT	CASRIGGQGPQHF
NA	TRBD2	TRBV18	TRBJ2-5	TGTGCCAGCTCACCGGGAGGGACCGGGGAGACCCAGTACTTC	CASSPGGTGETQYF
once	NA	TRBV14	TRBJ2-4	TGTGCCAGCAGCCAAGTAGTTAACATTCAGTACTTC	CASSQVVNIQYF
NA	TRBD2	TRBV5-1	TRBJ2-7	TGCGCCAGCAGCCCCCCGACTAGCGGGGGGATCTACGAGCAGTACTTC	CASSPPTSGGIYEQYF
NA	NA	TRBV5-1	TRBJ2-3	TGCGCCAGCAGCCCTAGCGCAGATACGCAGTATTTT	CASSPSADTQYF
NA	TRBD2	TRBV4-2	TRBJ2-2	TGTGCCAGCAGCCAAGATTCGGGACTAGCGGGGTCGAACACCGGGGAGCTGTTTTTT	CASSQDSGLAGSNTGELFF
NA	TRBD1	TRBV6-5	TRBJ2-7	TGTGCCAGCAGTTACCGGGGGACAGGAAGAGCCCACGAGCAGTACTTC	CASSYRGTGRAHEQYF
NA	NA	TRBV18	TRBJ1-1	TGTGCCAGCTCGCGTGGCGACGGAGACACTGAAGCTTTCTTT	CASSRGDGDTEAFF
NA	NA	TRBV7-9	TRBJ1-3	TGTGCCAGCAGCTTGACGGCTAGAGCTGGAAACACCATATATTTT	CASSLTARAGNTIYF
NA	NA	TRBV5-6	TRBJ1-3	TGTGCCAGCAGCTACCTGGACAGAGGAAACACCATATATTTT	CASSYLDRGNTIYF
NA	TRBD1	TRBV19	TRBJ1-1	TGTGCCAGTAGTGGGGACAGGGTGTTAACTGAAGCTTTCTTT	CASSGDRVLTEAFF
NA	NA	TRBV5-1	TRBJ1-6	TGCGCCAGCAGCTTCGACAACTCACCCCTCCACTTT	CASSFDNSPLHF
once	TRBD2	TRBV14	TRBJ2-2	TGTGCCAGCAGCCTCCCCCGGCTAGCGGTAAACACCGGGGAGCTGTTTTTT	CASSLPRLAVNTGELFF
NA	NA	TRBV24-1	TRBJ1-4	TGTGCCACCAGTGACCCGAGGAGTGGTGAAAAACTGTTTTTT	CATSDPRSGEKLFF
NA	NA	TRBV14	TRBJ1-1	TGTGCCAGCAGCCAACAAACAGGGATAAGCACTGAAGCTTTCTTT	CASSQQTGISTEAFF
few	TRBD2	TRBV3-1/TRBV3-2	TRBJ2-5	TGTGCCAGCACCCGAGCGGGACGCCAAGAGACCCAGTACTTC	CASTRAGRQETQYF
NA	TRBD1	TRBV24-1	TRBJ1-1	TGTGCCGCTGGGGGGGACAGGGAGAACACTGAAGCTTTCTTT	CAAGGDRENTEAFF
NA	NA	TRBV4-2	TRBJ1-2	TGTGCCAGCAGCCAAGAGCCTTTACTAGCCACTGCTACACCTTATGGCTACACCTTC	CASSQEPLLATATPYGYTF